This TCR beta chain was documented in a study of T cells in Graves' hyperthyroidism and ophthalmopathy. Study background: Peripheral blood was secured at the point of initial diagnosis, before any treatment.

This clonotype was counted many times. It was considered stable Graves' hyperthyroidism when ophthalmopathy did not progress within 18 months. Pregnant or lactating patients were excluded, as were those with uncontrolled infection or other autoimmune disease. Trimming took off 0 bases at V and 1 base at J, with 10 bases between the two ends. The CDR3 has 15 amino acids. Germline V gene sequence: CDR1 SGHRS, CDR2 YFSETQ. TCR beta CDR3 regions were amplified from RNA. HTBI primers were used for first-round RT-PCR of the TCR CDR3. TCRdb passed the multiplex PCR reads through MiXCR, listing each CDR3 protein once. The sample consists of about 420,000 distinct CDR3 sequences, approximately 15% of them appearing once.

The TCR was taken from a woman younger than 30 with Graves' hyperthyroidism. The chain uses TRBV5-1 and TRBJ1-1; D may be TRBD1 (5 bases). Sequenced: blood. CDR3 protein: CASSLAGQENTEAFF. In DNA form, the CDR3 reads TGCGCCAGCAGCTTGGCAGGACAAGAGAACACTGAAGCTTTCTTT.